Below are 10 T cell receptor beta chains sequenced from a single sample in a study of T cell repertoires in cytomegalovirus infection. Antigen specificity for these receptors is unknown. TCRdb recomputed calls from the reads with MiXCR, one row per CDR3 protein. The table shows about 890,000 distinct CDR3 sequences, with 30% to 40% occurring only once. The sample was cultured CD8+ T cells from PBMCs, taken from culture after CMV antigen stimulation. Receptor source: a human donor in good health (CMV status not recorded). Some clones in this sample may be carry-over from other donors' samples.

J is TRBJ2-1 and V is TRBV12-3 or TRBV12-4, with 13 nucleotides matching TRBD2. CDR3 size: 16 residues. V lost 7 bases and J lost 2; bases outside the gene matches: 5. The DNA for the CDR3 is TGTGCCAGCATGGGACTAGCGGGGCCTACCTACAATGAGCAGTTCTTC. Residues: CASMGLAGPTYNEQFF.

The chain recombines TRBV29-1 with TRBJ2-7; 7 bases line up with TRBD1. Unmatched junction bases numbered 15, after V lost 5 bases and J lost 5 bases. The CDR3 totals 15 residues. CDR1 and CDR2 from the germline V gene are SQVTM and ANQGSEA. The CDR3 loop is CSVLRPGQSFHEQYF. The CDR3 DNA sequence: TGCAGCGTTCTTCGTCCGGGACAGTCTTTCCACGAGCAGTACTTC.

This clonotype was seen once. The chain recombines TRBV6-1 with TRBJ1-5; no clear D. There are 15 residues in the CDR3. Germline V gene lookup returns CDR1 MNHNS and CDR2 SASEGT. V lost 3 bases, J lost 1 base, and 10 bases lay in between. CDR3: CASSDWEVSNQPQHF. Here the CDR3 DNA reads TGTGCCAGCAGTGACTGGGAGGTAAGCAATCAGCCCCAGCATTTT.

This clonotype was found many times. The chain combines TRBV7-9 with TRBJ1-1; D gene unclear. Germline CDR1 SEHNR, CDR2 FQNEAQ (reference sequence). Trimming removed 5 bases from V and 4 bases from J, with 17 bases in between. The CDR3 is 15 residues long. CDR3 residues: CASSPPHLGGTEAFF. The CDR3 DNA follows: TGTGCCAGCAGCCCGCCCCACCTTGGAGGCACTGAAGCTTTCTTT.

This clonotype was recorded at least ten times. The V call is TRBV12-3 or TRBV12-4, the J call TRBJ1-2; no clear D gene. The V end lost 6 bases, the J end lost 8 bases, and 10 bases lay between the germline ends. The CDR3 spans 11 residues. The chain's CDR3 is CASRTGFGYTF. CDR3 sequence (DNA): TGTGCCAGCAGGACGGGCTTCGGCTACACCTTC.

The rearrangement uses TRBV15 and TRBJ1-2; tentative D call: TRBD1 (6 bases). V was shortened by 0 bases and J by 2 bases, with 10 bases between the two germline ends. There are 15 residues in the CDR3. Germline CDR1 is LNHNV and CDR2 is YYDKDF (reference sequence). The chain's CDR3 is CATSRDLGQNYGYTF. Here the CDR3 DNA reads TGTGCCACCAGCAGAGATCTAGGACAGAACTATGGCTACACCTTC.

The rearrangement links TRBV14 to TRBJ2-5, with 9 nucleotides matching TRBD1. V shed 4 bases and J 3 bases; nucleotides not matched to a gene: 6. This CDR3 has 15 amino acids. Germline V gives CDR1 SGHDN, CDR2 FVKESK. CDR3 coding DNA: TGTGCCAGCAGCCGTTTCCGGGACAGGGAAGAGACCCAGTACTTC. Translation: CASSRFRDREETQYF.

Here the CDR3 reads CASSPSGGSSGELFF. For the CDR3, the DNA is TGTGCCAGCAGTCCTAGCGGGGGGTCGTCCGGGGAGCTGTTTTTT. The chain recombines TRBV7-6 with TRBJ2-2; TRBD2 agrees at 11 bases. Losses at the gene ends were 6 bases for V and 6 bases for J; bases not matched to a gene: 6. This CDR3 has 15 amino acids. The germline V gene has CDR1 SGHVS and CDR2 FNYEAQ.

This clonotype has only a few counts. The CDR3 reads CASSIYSLRTEAFF. The CDR3 DNA follows: TGTGCCAGTAGTATTTACTCTTTGCGCACTGAAGCTTTCTTT. This chain connects TRBV19 to TRBJ1-1; D gene ambiguous. This CDR3 contains 14 residues. The germline gives CDR1 LNHDA, CDR2 SQIVND (reference sequence). The germline V and J ends were trimmed by 3 bases and 4 bases, with 12 bases remaining between them.

The chain uses TRBV6-1 and TRBJ1-1, with D maybe TRBD1 (6 bases). CDR3 length: 14 amino acids. Germline V CDR1 and CDR2: MNHNS, SASEGT. The ends were cut back, 4 bases at V and 7 bases at J, with 16 bases in the middle. The CDR3 region is CASSVGRGEVEAFF. In nucleotides, the CDR3 is TGTGCCAGCAGTGTAGGCAGGGGAGAGGTTGAAGCTTTCTTT.